Listed here are 18 T cell receptor beta chains from one sample, sequenced in a study of shared clonotypes between healthy human individuals. Sequenced by immunoSEQ multiplex PCR; TCRdb stores in-frame clones only, minus some. The profile shows some 470,000 clones, around 78% of them singletons. The sequencing input was PBMCs. The source of these receptors is a woman aged 40 to 49 in good health. Some clones in this sample may be carry-over from other donors' samples.

This clone was detected a few times. Distinct nucleotide sequences in the sample also encode this CDR3. CDR3 bases: TGTGCCAGCAGTGGACTAGCGGGACAGGAGACCCAGTACTTC. Translation gives CASSGLAGQETQYF. The chain links TRBV2 to TRBJ2-5, with TRBD2 matching over 11 bases. In germline, CDR1 is SNHLY, CDR2 FYNNEI. The trim removed 4 bases at V and 5 bases at J, leaving 3 bases unmatched. This CDR3 comprises 14 residues.

V usage is TRBV11-1 and J usage is TRBJ2-7; no definite D call. Germline CDR1 reads SGHAT; CDR2 reads FQDESV (reference sequence). The CDR3 runs to 14 residues. The V end lost 3 bases, the J end lost 3 bases, and 12 bases lay between the germline ends. CDR3 protein: CASSLSTGVYEQYF. Here the CDR3 DNA reads TGTGCCAGCAGCTTGTCAACTGGAGTCTACGAGCAGTACTTC.

The J gene is TRBJ1-1, the V gene TRBV5-1; 8 bases agree with TRBD1. The CDR3 extends over 15 amino acids. V lost 4 bases and J lost 0; bases outside the gene matches: 5. Germline V gives CDR1 SGHRS, CDR2 YFSETQ. The CDR3: CASSERQGLNTEAFF. Here the CDR3 DNA reads TGCGCCAGCAGCGAACGACAGGGGTTGAACACTGAAGCTTTCTTT.

The gene calls are TRBV27 and TRBJ1-1, with TRBD1 matching over 12 bases. Per the germline V gene, CDR1 is MNHEY and CDR2 is SMNVEV (reference sequence). The CDR3 is made up of 21 amino acids. The trim removed 5 bases at V and 2 bases at J, leaving 21 bases unmatched. This CDR3 reads CASSRYLEGGTGGLANTEAFF. CDR3 in DNA: TGTGCCAGCAGTAGGTACCTAGAAGGTGGGACAGGGGGCCTTGCCAACACTGAAGCTTTCTTT.

This clone appeared a few times. The rearrangement joins TRBV7-2 to TRBJ1-2; TRBD1 might be the D (6 bases). This CDR3 region has 14 residues. CDR1 is SGHTA, CDR2 FQGNSA, per germline. V was clipped by 1 base and J by 7 bases, with 13 bases between them. The CDR3 DNA reads as TGTGCCAGCAGCTTAGACAGGGATGCGGGTGGCTACACCTTC. Translating it yields CASSLDRDAGGYTF.

Concerning this clone itself: This sample includes further DNA sequences coding for the same CDR3. This rearrangement joins TRBV11-3 to TRBJ2-2; D remains unclear. Between the trimmed V and J ends, which lost 1 base and 1 base, there was a span of 7 bases. The CDR3 spans 15 residues. The germline CDR1 and CDR2 sequences are SGHNT and YENEEA. CDR3 sequence (DNA): TGTGCCAGCAGCTTAGGGGGTCGGAACACCGGGGAGCTGTTTTTT. Protein product: CASSLGGRNTGELFF.

The chain recombines TRBV27 with TRBJ2-5, with 7 bases matching TRBD1. Germline V CDR1 and CDR2: MNHEY, SMNVEV (reference sequence). The CDR3 runs to 15 residues. The J segment lost 2 bases and the V segment lost 5 bases, leaving 8 bases of the junction unmatched. CDR3 nucleotides: TGTGCCAGCAGTCGGACAGGATACCTGCAAGAGACCCAGTACTTC. It is translated as CASSRTGYLQETQYF.

This clone was seen ten or more times. This specimen includes other DNA sequences encoding the same CDR3. The chain has TRBV27 and TRBJ1-1, with D possibly matching TRBD1 (5 bases). The CDR3 is 14 residues long. In germline, CDR1 is MNHEY, CDR2 SMNVEV (reference sequence). Trimming stripped 6 bases from V and 1 base from J, with 12 bases between. In DNA, the CDR3 is TGTGCCAGCAGCTTCGACAGAACGAACACTGAAGCTTTCTTT. Protein product: CASSFDRTNTEAFF.

The gene calls are TRBV6-5 and TRBJ2-5, with D maybe TRBD2 (7 bases). The length of the CDR3 is 15 residues. The V gene lost 10 bases and the J gene lost 4 bases, with 22 bases spanning the gap. Germline values: CDR1 MNHEY, CDR2 SVGAGI. The CDR3 protein is CATSAGQRDGETQYF. For the CDR3, the DNA is TGTGCCACATCGGCCGGACAGCGGGACGGAGAGACCCAGTACTTC.

This rearrangement joins TRBV7-8 to TRBJ1-5; D unresolved. Trimming shortened V by 1 base and J by 4 bases, and 11 bases separated the two germline ends. The CDR3 spans 15 residues. Germline-derived CDR1 and CDR2 are SGHVS and FQNEAQ. The DNA of the CDR3 is TGTGCCAGCAGCTTAGTGGTTCAGACAAATCAGCCCCAGCATTTT. Its translation: CASSLVVQTNQPQHF.

The chain carries TRBV5-6 and TRBJ2-1; D is possibly TRBD1 or TRBD2 (5 bases each). The CDR3 is made up of 15 amino acids. V lost 4 bases and J 0 bases, leaving 11 bases between the germline ends. The V gene's germline CDR1 is SGHDT and CDR2 YYEEEE. The CDR3: CASSTEGPSYNEQFF. CDR3 in DNA: TGTGCCAGCAGCACCGAGGGGCCCTCCTACAATGAGCAGTTCTTC.

For this clone: A single base separates this from a much larger clone, so it may be a read error. The sample holds other DNA sequences that translate to the same CDR3. V usage is TRBV7-2 and J usage is TRBJ2-5; TRBD1 matches at 8 bases. The germline CDR1 and CDR2 sequences are SGHTA and FQGNSA. This CDR3 comprises 16 residues. The CDR3 bases are TGTGCCAGCAGCTCCCTCTGGACAGGGAACCGAGAGACTCAGTACTTC. This codes for CASSSLWTGNRETQYF.

The chain couples TRBV18 to TRBJ2-5; D gene ambiguous. The V gene lost 0 bases and the J gene lost 2 bases, with 7 bases spanning the gap. The CDR3 is made up of 14 amino acids. Germline values: CDR1 KGHSH, CDR2 LQKENI. CDR3 region: CASSPPHSQETQYF. CDR3 nucleotide sequence: TGTGCCAGCTCACCACCACACTCTCAAGAGACCCAGTACTTC.

This chain uses TRBV9 with TRBJ1-5; a weak D match, TRBD1 (5 bases). V lost 7 bases to trimming and J lost 2 bases, with 31 bases between them. This CDR3 is 20 amino acids long. Germline V lookup: CDR1 SGDLS, CDR2 YYNGEE. CDR3 in amino acids: CASPVESLGREAGRNQPQHF. CDR3 bases: TGTGCCAGCCCCGTCGAGAGTTTGGGTAGGGAAGCAGGGCGCAATCAGCCCCAGCATTTT.

The V gene is TRBV2, the J gene TRBJ2-1, with D perhaps matching TRBD1 (5 bases). Trimming stripped 5 bases from V and 0 bases from J, with 14 bases between. The CDR3 is made up of 16 amino acids. CDR1 is SNHLY, CDR2 FYNNEI, per germline. The CDR3 protein is CASSHRTQNSYNEQFF. The CDR3 nucleotides read TGTGCCAGCAGTCACCGGACACAGAACTCCTACAATGAGCAGTTCTTC.

The chain uses TRBV5-4 and TRBJ2-2; 10 positions agree with TRBD1. With 1 base clipped from V and 0 bases from J, the junction kept 9 bases outside the gene matches. The germline gives CDR1 SGHNT, CDR2 YYREEE (reference sequence). This CDR3 has 19 residues. This chain's CDR3 is CASSLRQGALYANTGELFF. CDR3 coding DNA: TGTGCCAGCAGCTTGCGACAGGGGGCCTTATACGCGAACACCGGGGAGCTGTTTTTT.

J is TRBJ1-1 and V is TRBV2; D gene uncertain. This CDR3 contains 14 residues. The V and J ends lost 4 bases and 3 bases respectively, with 12 bases between them. Germline CDR1 SNHLY, CDR2 FYNNEI. The CDR3 DNA is TGTGCCAGCAGTGCTAGAGTGTTCGACACTGAAGCTTTCTTT. The encoded protein is CASSARVFDTEAFF.

The J gene is TRBJ1-3, the V gene TRBV5-1; D remains ambiguous. The CDR3 extends over 21 amino acids. With 1 base removed from V and 0 bases from J, the gap between germline ends came to 26 bases. CDR1 SGHRS and CDR2 YFSETQ come from the germline V gene. CDR3 amino acids: CASSLSVRQLPFRTSGNTIYF. CDR3 nucleotides: TGCGCCAGCAGCTTGTCAGTGAGACAACTGCCATTCAGGACCTCTGGAAACACCATATATTTT.